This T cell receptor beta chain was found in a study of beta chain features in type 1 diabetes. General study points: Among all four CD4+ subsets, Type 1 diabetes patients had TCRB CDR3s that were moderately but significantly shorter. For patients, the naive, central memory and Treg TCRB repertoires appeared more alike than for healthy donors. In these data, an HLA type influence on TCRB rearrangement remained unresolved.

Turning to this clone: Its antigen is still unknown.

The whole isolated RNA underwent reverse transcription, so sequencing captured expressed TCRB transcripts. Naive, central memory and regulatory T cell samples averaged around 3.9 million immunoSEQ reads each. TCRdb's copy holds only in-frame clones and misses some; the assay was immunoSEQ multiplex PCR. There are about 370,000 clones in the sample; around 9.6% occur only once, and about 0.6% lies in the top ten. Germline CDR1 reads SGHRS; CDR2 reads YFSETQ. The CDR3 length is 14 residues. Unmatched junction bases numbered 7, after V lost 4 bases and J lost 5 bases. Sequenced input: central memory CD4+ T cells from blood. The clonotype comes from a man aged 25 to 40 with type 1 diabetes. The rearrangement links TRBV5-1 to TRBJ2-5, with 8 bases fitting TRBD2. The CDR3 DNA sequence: TGCGCCAGCAGCCCAGGGACTAGGGTGGAGACCCAGTACTTC. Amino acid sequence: CASSPGTRVETQYF.